A selection of T cell receptor beta chains follows, all from one sample in a study of PD-1 blockade in mismatch repair-deficient tumors. TCRdb keeps only in-frame clones here, not all; method: immunoSEQ multiplex PCR. The sample includes some 51,000 clones, about 85% of them seen just once. Sequencing was performed on peripheral blood, taken more than 19 weeks after starting pembrolizumab. The receptors originated from an adult with mismatch repair-deficient cancer. Each CDR3 is given with its conserved first and last residue. Each record gives: CDR3 DNA, CDR3 protein, J gene, clone size, V gene, D gene. D genes are given only for firm matches. Size tells how often a clone was seen (once, few, many) or the class of an expanded clone, and some rows leave it out.

DNA: TGTGCCAGCAGCCAGGACAGTGTAATTGGCTACACCTTC
CDR3: CASSQDSVIGYTF
J: TRBJ1-2
size: once
V: TRBV5-5
D: -

DNA: TGTGCCAGCAGCGCTAGCGGGAGCCGCAATGAGCAGTTCTTC
CDR3: CASSASGSRNEQFF
J: TRBJ2-1
size: -
V: TRBV14
D: TRBD2

DNA: TGTGCCAGCAGCCTTCCGGTAGGGAACACTGAAGCTTTCTTT
CDR3: CASSLPVGNTEAFF
J: TRBJ1-1
size: -
V: TRBV9
D: -

DNA: TGTGCCAGCAGCTTCGGGACAGGGGGCGATCAGCCCCAGCATTTT
CDR3: CASSFGTGGDQPQHF
J: TRBJ1-5
size: -
V: TRBV6-6
D: TRBD1

DNA: TGCGCCAGCAGCCAAGACCCTGGACAGTACACTGAAGCTTTCTTT
CDR3: CASSQDPGQYTEAFF
J: TRBJ1-1
size: -
V: TRBV4-3
D: -

DNA: TGTGCCAGCAGTTCTGAGGGCCGACGGACTGAAGCTTTCTTT
CDR3: CASSSEGRRTEAFF
J: TRBJ1-1
size: -
V: TRBV6-5
D: -

DNA: TGTGCCAGTAGTATCCGGGCCAGGAGCAATCAGCCCCAGCATTTT
CDR3: CASSIRARSNQPQHF
J: TRBJ1-5
size: -
V: TRBV19
D: -

DNA: TGTGCCAGCAGCTTAGCGGCGGACAATGAGCAGTTCTTC
CDR3: CASSLAADNEQFF
J: TRBJ2-1
size: -
V: TRBV7-2
D: -

DNA: TGTGCCAGCCGAAAGAGCGGGAGGGCCGGTTCGGATGAGCAGTTCTTC
CDR3: CASRKSGRAGSDEQFF
J: TRBJ2-1
size: -
V: TRBV11-2
D: TRBD2

DNA: TGTGCCAGCAGCTTAGGTGGGCAGGGGACCTTCTACGAGCAGTACTTC
CDR3: CASSLGGQGTFYEQYF
J: TRBJ2-7
size: -
V: TRBV5-6
D: -

DNA: TGTGCCACCAGGACTAGCGGCACAGATACGCAGTATTTT
CDR3: CATRTSGTDTQYF
J: TRBJ2-3
size: -
V: TRBV7-9
D: TRBD2

DNA: TGTGCCAGCAGCCAAGGGGGAGTTAACAGGAACACCGGGGAGCTGTTTTTT
CDR3: CASSQGGVNRNTGELFF
J: TRBJ2-2
size: few
V: TRBV14
D: -

DNA: TGTGCCAGCAGCTCCGACAGTTCCAATGAAGCTTTCTTT
CDR3: CASSSDSSNEAFF
J: TRBJ1-1
size: -
V: TRBV5-4
D: -

DNA: TGTGCCAGTAGTACCCCCGGGTATAGCAATCAGCCCCAGCATTTT
CDR3: CASSTPGYSNQPQHF
J: TRBJ1-5
size: -
V: TRBV19
D: -

DNA: TGCGCCAGCAGCGGGCGGAGGGGGCTGGGGGAGCAGTACTTC
CDR3: CASSGRRGLGEQYF
J: TRBJ2-7
size: -
V: TRBV5-1
D: -

DNA: TGTGCCAGTACCACTCAAAGACTAGCGGGAGGGCCGAGGAATGAGCAGTTCTTC
CDR3: CASTTQRLAGGPRNEQFF
J: TRBJ2-1
size: -
V: TRBV19
D: TRBD2

DNA: TGTGCCAGTAGCGTCGGACTAGCGGGAGGGTCCTACAATGAGCAGTTCTTC
CDR3: CASSVGLAGGSYNEQFF
J: TRBJ2-1
size: -
V: TRBV19
D: TRBD2

DNA: TGTGCCAGCAGCCAAGAGGAACATCGGGAGCAGTTCTTC
CDR3: CASSQEEHREQFF
J: TRBJ2-1
size: once
V: TRBV4-2
D: -

DNA: TGTGCCAGCAGACGCCGGGGTCTCACCTATGGCTACACCTTC
CDR3: CASRRRGLTYGYTF
J: TRBJ1-2
size: medium-sized
V: TRBV6-5
D: -

DNA: TGTGCCAGCAGCTCGGGTGGGACCTACAATGAGCAGTTCTTC
CDR3: CASSSGGTYNEQFF
J: TRBJ2-1
size: -
V: TRBV5-5
D: -

DNA: TGTGCCAGCAGCTTACCTAGCAATCAGCCCCAGCATTTT
CDR3: CASSLPSNQPQHF
J: TRBJ1-5
size: -
V: TRBV7-8
D: -

DNA: TGTGCCAGCAGTTTCGACCGACCTCCTTATGGCTACACCTTC
CDR3: CASSFDRPPYGYTF
J: TRBJ1-2
size: -
V: TRBV6-5
D: -

DNA: TGTGCCAGCACCCCCTACAATGAGCAGTTCTTC
CDR3: CASTPYNEQFF
J: TRBJ2-1
size: -
V: TRBV11-2
D: -

DNA: TGTGCCAGCAGCCGCTTACAGGGAAATGAAAAACTGTTTTTT
CDR3: CASSRLQGNEKLFF
J: TRBJ1-4
size: -
V: TRBV7-9
D: -

DNA: TGTGCCAGCAGCCAAGACCCCCGAGGGACCAAAAACATTCAGTACTTC
CDR3: CASSQDPRGTKNIQYF
J: TRBJ2-4
size: -
V: TRBV4-2
D: -

DNA: TGTGCCACCAGCAGAGATCGCAGGAGAAATGAAAAACTGTTTTTT
CDR3: CATSRDRRRNEKLFF
J: TRBJ1-4
size: -
V: TRBV15
D: -

DNA: TGCGCCAGCAGCTTACAGGGCAGGGAGACCCAGTACTTC
CDR3: CASSLQGRETQYF
J: TRBJ2-5
size: -
V: TRBV5-1
D: -

DNA: TGTGCCAGCAGTGAAGAGCGGGGGCTCACCGGGGAGCTGTTTTTT
CDR3: CASSEERGLTGELFF
J: TRBJ2-2
size: -
V: TRBV2
D: TRBD2

DNA: TGTGCCAGCAGCTTGCCCGGGATAGGAGCAGATACGCAGTATTTT
CDR3: CASSLPGIGADTQYF
J: TRBJ2-3
size: -
V: TRBV5-4
D: -

DNA: TGTGCCTGGGTCAGCCAACGGGACTTGGGATACAATGAGCAGTTCTTC
CDR3: CAWVSQRDLGYNEQFF
J: TRBJ2-1
size: -
V: TRBV30
D: -

DNA: TGTGCCAGTAGAGATAGCGGGAACTACGAGCAGTACTTC
CDR3: CASRDSGNYEQYF
J: TRBJ2-7
size: -
V: TRBV19
D: TRBD2

DNA: TGTGCCAGCAGTGCAGAACAGCTGAACACTGAAGCTTTCTTT
CDR3: CASSAEQLNTEAFF
J: TRBJ1-1
size: -
V: TRBV6-1
D: -

DNA: TGTGCCAGCAGTGAAAACACTAGCGGGAAAGAGACCCAGTACTTC
CDR3: CASSENTSGKETQYF
J: TRBJ2-5
size: -
V: TRBV6-1
D: TRBD2

DNA: TGTGCCAGCAGTTACTTCAGTAACTCTGGAAACACCATATATTTT
CDR3: CASSYFSNSGNTIYF
J: TRBJ1-3
size: -
V: TRBV6-6
D: -

DNA: TGCGCCAGCAGCTTGGGAAGCGGAAACACCATATATTTT
CDR3: CASSLGSGNTIYF
J: TRBJ1-3
size: -
V: TRBV5-1
D: -

DNA: TGTGCCAGCTCACCTTTAGCGACTTACGAGCAGTACTTC
CDR3: CASSPLATYEQYF
J: TRBJ2-7
size: -
V: TRBV18
D: -

DNA: TGTGCCAGCAGCCAAGTAGGGACAGAATTTAACTATAGCTACACCTTC
CDR3: CASSQVGTEFNYSYTF
J: TRBJ1-2
size: -
V: TRBV5-4
D: TRBD1

DNA: TGTGCCTGCAACCAGGCCGGAGGCAATCAGCCCCAGCATTTT
CDR3: CACNQAGGNQPQHF
J: TRBJ1-5
size: -
V: TRBV30
D: -

DNA: TGTGCCAGCCCCCCCCGGGGGGGGGCAGATACGCAGTATTTT
CDR3: CASPPRGGADTQYF
J: TRBJ2-3
size: -
V: TRBV7-2
D: TRBD2

DNA: TGTGCCAGCAGCACCAACACTGAAGCTTTCTTT
CDR3: CASSTNTEAFF
J: TRBJ1-1
size: -
V: TRBV5-4
D: -